These T cell receptor beta chains were read from a single sample in a study of T-cell memory formation after mild COVID-19. One entry per CDR3 protein results from TCRdb running MiXCR on the 5' RACE reads. The profile shows around 150,000 distinct CDR3 sequences, 13% to 15% of them singletons. Sequenced input: PBMCs or a T cell subset sorted from them (not recorded which). The receptors were gathered from an adult woman who had mild COVID-19 (a few samples of this study predate the infection). Cell type and time point are not known. Each CDR3 is given with its conserved first and last residue. A D gene is named only where the DNA matches it firmly. Only part of the rows carry a size: once, few, many, or a class if the clone is expanded.

j_call clone_size v_call d_call cdr3_aa cdr3_nt
TRBJ2-5 few TRBV7-2 . CASSLSRQEGETQYF TGTGCCAGCAGCTTATCCCGACAGGAGGGGGAGACCCAGTACTTC
TRBJ2-7 few TRBV7-3 . CASIHPSYEQYF TGTGCCAGCATCCACCCTTCTTACGAGCAGTACTTC
TRBJ1-2 . TRBV19 . CASSLTGGVVSYGYTF TGTGCCAGTAGTTTGACAGGCGGGGTGGTTTCCTATGGCTACACCTTC
TRBJ2-3 . TRBV5-1 TRBD1 CASSDRGRADTQYF TGCGCCTCATCGGACAGGGGGCGGGCAGATACGCAGTATTTT
TRBJ2-5 . TRBV5-5 TRBD2 CASSPGLAGGMRETQYF TGTGCCAGCTCACCGGGACTAGCGGGAGGAATGAGGGAGACCCAGTACTTC
TRBJ1-1 . TRBV6-2/TRBV6-3 . CASSQTGGEAFF TGTGCCAGCAGTCAGACAGGCGGTGAAGCTTTCTTT
TRBJ1-1 . TRBV12-3/TRBV12-4 . CASTDLPSEVEAFF TGTGCCAGCACCGACCTACCGAGTGAGGTTGAAGCTTTCTTT
TRBJ2-1 few TRBV5-4 TRBD1 CASSVVGTVFGYYNEQFF TGTGCCAGCAGCGTGGTCGGGACAGTATTCGGATACTACAATGAGCAGTTCTTC
TRBJ2-3 . TRBV25-1 . CASSEETSDTQYF TGTGCCAGCAGTGAAGAGACATCGGATACGCAGTATTTT
TRBJ1-6 few TRBV7-2 . CASSPEISPLHF TGTGCCAGCAGCCCCGAGATTTCACCCCTCCACTTT
TRBJ2-7 many TRBV5-1 . CASSLEQGPYEQYF TGCGCCAGCAGCTTGGAGCAGGGACCATACGAGCAGTACTTC
TRBJ2-7 few TRBV20-1 . CSAEGNYEQYF TGCAGTGCTGAGGGGAACTACGAGCAGTACTTC
TRBJ1-6 . TRBV7-2 TRBD1 CASNPNPAGGAVSPLHF TGTGCCAGCAACCCGAACCCCGCAGGGGGCGCTGTTTCACCCCTCCACTTT
TRBJ2-2 . TRBV6-5 . CASSYSAGLAITGELFF TGTGCCAGCAGTTACTCGGCCGGGCTAGCTATTACCGGGGAGCTGTTTTTT
TRBJ2-1 . TRBV5-4 TRBD2 CASSVMYSGSGDEQFF TGTGCCAGCAGCGTGATGTATAGCGGGAGTGGGGATGAGCAGTTCTTC
TRBJ2-1 few TRBV29-1 . CSVLSGDAYNEQFF TGCAGCGTTTTATCGGGAGATGCCTACAATGAGCAGTTCTTC
TRBJ2-1 few TRBV9 . CASSHPVGGSSYNEQFF TGTGCCAGCAGCCACCCCGTTGGGGGGAGCTCCTACAATGAGCAGTTCTTC
TRBJ2-1 . TRBV7-2 TRBD2 CASSLQAPGLAGLNEQFF TGTGCCAGCAGCTTACAAGCCCCGGGACTAGCGGGTCTCAATGAGCAGTTCTTC
TRBJ2-1 . TRBV7-6 . CASSLNGRAREQFF TGTGCCAGCAGCTTAAACGGCAGGGCCAGGGAGCAGTTCTTC
TRBJ2-3 many TRBV4-1 TRBD2 CASSQVLAGLASTDTQYF TGCGCCAGCAGCCAAGTACTAGCGGGGCTCGCTAGCACAGATACGCAGTATTTT
TRBJ2-7 . TRBV5-6 . CASSLAGHALEQYF TGTGCCAGCAGCTTGGCCGGCCACGCTCTAGAGCAGTACTTC
TRBJ2-2 many TRBV4-3 TRBD2 CASSQVGWTGGNTGELFF TGCGCCAGCAGCCAGGTCGGGTGGACGGGAGGGAACACCGGGGAGCTGTTTTTT
TRBJ2-1 few TRBV7-8 . CASSLLPLMVARYNEQFF TGTGCCAGCAGCTTATTACCCCTGATGGTAGCACGATACAATGAGCAGTTCTTC
TRBJ2-3 . TRBV2 . CASKRTGGGTDTQYF TGTGCCAGTAAACGGACTGGCGGGGGCACAGATACGCAGTATTTT
TRBJ2-3 few TRBV12-3/TRBV12-4 . CASSLRGQTDTQYF TGTGCCAGCAGTTTACGGGGTCAGACAGATACGCAGTATTTT
TRBJ2-5 many TRBV20-1 . CSARGRKQETQYF TGCAGTGCTAGAGGTCGGAAACAAGAGACCCAGTACTTC
TRBJ2-5 . TRBV29-1 TRBD1 CSVGRGTGAQETQYF TGCAGCGTTGGTCGAGGTACAGGGGCCCAAGAGACCCAGTACTTC
TRBJ2-1 few TRBV12-3/TRBV12-4 . CASDRNTDEQFF TGTGCCAGCGATCGTAACACTGATGAGCAGTTCTTC
TRBJ2-4 . TRBV18 . CASSRENIQYF TGTGCCAGCTCACGAGAAAACATTCAGTACTTC
TRBJ2-7 few TRBV6-6 TRBD1 CASRGQGTSYEQYF TGTGCCAGCAGAGGACAGGGAACCTCCTACGAGCAGTACTTC
TRBJ2-1 . TRBV6-6 . CASSQINHEQFF TGTGCCAGCAGTCAAATAAACCATGAGCAGTTCTTC
TRBJ2-1 . TRBV12-3/TRBV12-4 . CASSRGGNEQFF TGTGCCAGCAGTCGAGGGGGAAATGAGCAGTTCTTC
TRBJ2-2 . TRBV5-1 TRBD2 CASSVSPSGSQIGELFF TGCGCCAGCAGCGTTTCTCCTAGCGGGAGCCAAATCGGGGAGCTGTTTTTT
TRBJ2-1 few TRBV2 . CASSEAKGYQFF TGTGCCAGCAGTGAAGCGAAGGGATATCAGTTCTTC
TRBJ2-2 . TRBV28 TRBD2 CASSLSAGLKNTGELFF TGTGCCAGCAGTTTAAGCGCGGGACTAAAGAACACCGGGGAGCTGTTTTTT
TRBJ1-2 few TRBV20-1 . CSAEKNRVNYGYTF TGCAGTGCAGAAAAGAACAGGGTTAACTATGGCTACACCTTC
TRBJ2-7 few TRBV14 TRBD1 CASSQVKGASYEQYF TGTGCCAGCAGCCAAGTTAAGGGGGCTTCCTACGAGCAGTACTTC
TRBJ2-2 few TRBV30 . CAWSGDVPYTGELFF TGTGCCTGGAGTGGGGACGTTCCTTACACCGGGGAGCTGTTTTTT
TRBJ2-5 . TRBV27 TRBD2 CASSHGGSGGKKTQYF TGTGCCAGCAGTCACGGGGGGTCCGGCGGGAAAAAGACCCAGTACTTC
TRBJ2-1 many TRBV6-2/TRBV6-3 TRBD2 CASSYFSGITSGRNKSSYNEQFF TGTGCCAGCAGTTACTTTTCCGGTATTACTAGCGGGAGAAACAAGTCCTCCTACAATGAGCAGTTCTTC
TRBJ2-6 few TRBV5-6 . CASSLRQTPMAGANVLTF TGTGCCAGCAGCTTACGTCAGACCCCCATGGCCGGGGCCAACGTCCTGACTTTC
TRBJ2-2 . TRBV7-6 TRBD1 CASSPGPPRGQGRMTGELFF TGTGCCAGCAGCCCAGGCCCGCCCCGTGGACAGGGCCGGATGACCGGGGAGCTGTTTTTT
TRBJ2-1 few TRBV5-4 TRBD2 CASSVLAGGSDEQFF TGTGCCAGCAGCGTACTAGCGGGGGGCAGCGATGAGCAGTTCTTC
TRBJ1-2 . TRBV29-1 . CSVEHNYGYTF TGCAGCGTTGAGCATAACTATGGCTACACCTTC
TRBJ2-2 . TRBV12-3/TRBV12-4 . CASSLQSTGELFF TGTGCCAGCAGTTTACAGTCCACCGGGGAGCTGTTTTTT
TRBJ2-5 few TRBV5-1 TRBD1 CASLGGQGVMETQYF TGCGCCAGCCTCGGCGGACAGGGGGTTATGGAGACCCAGTACTTC
TRBJ2-1 many TRBV15 . CATSREGSWAGARNEQFF TGTGCCACCAGCAGAGAAGGATCGTGGGCAGGGGCCCGTAATGAGCAGTTCTTC
TRBJ2-1 few TRBV5-1 TRBD2 CASSLAGGYMYEQFF TGCGCCAGCAGCTTGGCGGGGGGGTATATGTATGAGCAGTTCTTC
TRBJ2-1 . TRBV29-1 . CSVVDVNEQFF TGCAGCGTTGTGGACGTCAATGAGCAGTTCTTC
TRBJ2-7 . TRBV5-1 . CASSPGEGNYEQYF TGCGCCAGCAGCCCAGGGGAGGGGAATTACGAGCAGTACTTC
TRBJ2-7 once TRBV7-9 . CASQRTYEQYF TGTGCCAGCCAGCGCACCTACGAGCAGTACTTC
TRBJ2-3 . TRBV20-1 TRBD2 CSTHEGLAATDTQYF TGCAGTACCCACGAGGGACTAGCGGCCACAGATACGCAGTATTTT
TRBJ2-7 . TRBV18 . CASFTTGFSLEQYF TGTGCCAGCTTCACCACAGGGTTCTCCCTGGAGCAGTACTTC
TRBJ2-7 many TRBV18 . CASSPPMGEQYF TGTGCCAGCTCACCACCGATGGGCGAGCAGTACTTC
TRBJ2-3 . TRBV6-5 TRBD1 CASSYSRQGGTDTQYF TGTGCCAGCAGTTACTCGAGGCAGGGGGGCACAGATACGCAGTATTTT
TRBJ2-2 . TRBV7-9 TRBD1 CASSPRTGAGELFF TGTGCCAGCAGCCCCAGGACAGGGGCCGGGGAGCTGTTTTTT
TRBJ1-5 few TRBV6-5 . CASGQGGQPQHF TGTGCCAGCGGGCAGGGAGGACAGCCCCAGCATTTT
TRBJ2-1 few TRBV2 TRBD2 CASILDAGLAELNEQFF TGTGCCAGCATTCTTGACGCGGGTCTAGCGGAACTTAATGAGCAGTTCTTC
TRBJ2-1 few TRBV29-1 TRBD1 CSVDDRGQFF TGCAGCGTTGACGACAGGGGGCAGTTCTTC
TRBJ1-1 few TRBV4-1 . CASSQQETEHAAFF TGCGCCAGCAGCCAACAGGAAACCGAGCATGCAGCTTTCTTT